The T cell receptor beta chain under discussion was sequenced for a study of cytomegalovirus exposure and HLA in healthy donors. General study results and limits: Later on, an analysis found that several of the most significant clusters appeared to be linked to common viral pathogens, which included parvovirus B19.

A multiplex PCR was run with 60 Vbeta primers and 13 Jbeta primers. The method was immunoSEQ multiplex PCR; TCRdb's version includes in-frame clones alone and lacks a portion of them. Its listing shows 70,000 to 100,000 clones. A note on this clone: Its antigen is unidentified.

The CDR3 runs 13 residues. V shed 3 bases and J shed 4 bases, with 9 bases lying between them. Looked up from germline, CDR1 is SGHAT and CDR2 is FQNNGV. The sequenced sample consisted of PBMCs. The chain employs TRBV11-2 and TRBJ2-5; D may be TRBD2 (6 bases). The receptor was derived from a girl aged 10 to 17 in good health and CMV-seropositive. The CDR3: CASSFVGRETQYF. Here the CDR3 DNA reads TGTGCCAGCAGCTTTGTCGGGAGAGAGACCCAGTACTTC. The full variable domain, in which reference TRBV11-2 and TRBJ2-5 provide the parts outside the CDR3, is EAGVAQSPRYKIIEKRQSVAFWCNPISGHATLYWYQQILGQGPKLLIQFQNNGVVDDSQLPKDRFSAERLKGVDSTLKIQPAKLEDSAVYLCASSFVGRETQYFGPGTRLLVL.